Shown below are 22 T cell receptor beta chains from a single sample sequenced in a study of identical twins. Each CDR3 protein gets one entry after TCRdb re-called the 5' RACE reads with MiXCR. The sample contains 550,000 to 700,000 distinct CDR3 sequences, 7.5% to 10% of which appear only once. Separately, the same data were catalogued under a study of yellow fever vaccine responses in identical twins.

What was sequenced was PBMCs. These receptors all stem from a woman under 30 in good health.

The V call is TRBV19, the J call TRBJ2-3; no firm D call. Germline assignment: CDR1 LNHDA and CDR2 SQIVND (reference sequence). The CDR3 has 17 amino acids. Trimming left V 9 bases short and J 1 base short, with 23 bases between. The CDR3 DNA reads TGTGCCAGCACTCCCCGCTCCCGTGCTATGGGCACAGATACGCAGTATTTT. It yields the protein CASTPRSRAMGTDTQYF. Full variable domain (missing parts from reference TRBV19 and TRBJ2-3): DGGITQSPKYLFRKEGQNVTLSCEQNLNHDAMYWYRQDPGQGLRLIYYSQIVNDFQKGDIAEGYSVSREKKESFPLTVTSAQKNPTAFYLCASTPRSRAMGTDTQYFGPGTRLTVL.

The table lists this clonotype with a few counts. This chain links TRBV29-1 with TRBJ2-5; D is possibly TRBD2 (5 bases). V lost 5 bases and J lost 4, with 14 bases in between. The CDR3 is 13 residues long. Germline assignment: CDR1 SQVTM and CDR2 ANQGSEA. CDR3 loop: CSVKRTGGETQYF. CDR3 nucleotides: TGCAGCGTTAAAAGGACTGGCGGAGAGACCCAGTACTTC.

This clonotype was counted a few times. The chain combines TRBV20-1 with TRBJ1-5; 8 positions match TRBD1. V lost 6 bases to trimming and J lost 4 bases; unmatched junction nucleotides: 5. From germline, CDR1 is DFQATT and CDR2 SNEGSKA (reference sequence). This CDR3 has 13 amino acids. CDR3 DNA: TGCAGTGCGGCTACAGGGGGGAATCAGCCCCAGCATTTT. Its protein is CSAATGGNQPQHF.

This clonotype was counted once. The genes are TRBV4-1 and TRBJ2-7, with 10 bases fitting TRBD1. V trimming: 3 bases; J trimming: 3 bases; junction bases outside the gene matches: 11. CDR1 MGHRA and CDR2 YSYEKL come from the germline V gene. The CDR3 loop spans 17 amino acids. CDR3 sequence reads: CASSQSLGTGVFYEQYF. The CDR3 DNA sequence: TGCGCCAGCAGCCAGAGCTTAGGGACAGGGGTCTTCTACGAGCAGTACTTC.

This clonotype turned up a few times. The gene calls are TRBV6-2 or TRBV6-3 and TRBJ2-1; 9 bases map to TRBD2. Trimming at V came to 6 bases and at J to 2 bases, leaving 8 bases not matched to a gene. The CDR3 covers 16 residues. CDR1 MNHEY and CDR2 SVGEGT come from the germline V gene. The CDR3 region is CASRASGTLTYNEQFF. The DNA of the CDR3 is TGTGCCAGCAGGGCTAGCGGGACGCTAACCTACAATGAGCAGTTCTTC.

The CDR3 DNA reads as TGCAGTGCTCACACAGCGGCGGGTGAGCAGTTCTTC. Encoded protein: CSAHTAAGEQFF. The V gene is TRBV20-1, the J gene TRBJ2-1; D might be TRBD2 (5 bases). The germline V gene encodes CDR1 DFQATT and CDR2 SNEGSKA (reference sequence). Trimming pared 5 bases from V and 9 bases from J, leaving 14 bases between. This CDR3 contains 12 residues.

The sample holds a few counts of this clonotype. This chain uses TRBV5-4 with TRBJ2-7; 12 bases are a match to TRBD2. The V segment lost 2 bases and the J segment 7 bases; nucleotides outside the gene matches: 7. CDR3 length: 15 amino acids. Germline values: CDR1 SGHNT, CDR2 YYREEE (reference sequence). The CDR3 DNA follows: TGTGCCAGCAGCTTCCCTAGCGGGGGGGCTGAAGAGCAGTACTTC. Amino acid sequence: CASSFPSGGAEEQYF.

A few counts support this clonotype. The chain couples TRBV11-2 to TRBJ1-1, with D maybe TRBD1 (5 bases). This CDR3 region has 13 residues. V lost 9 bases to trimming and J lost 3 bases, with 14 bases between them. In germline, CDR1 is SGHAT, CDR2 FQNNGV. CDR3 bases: TGTGCCAGGGGAGGCAGGGTGGACACTGAAGCTTTCTTT. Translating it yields CARGGRVDTEAFF.

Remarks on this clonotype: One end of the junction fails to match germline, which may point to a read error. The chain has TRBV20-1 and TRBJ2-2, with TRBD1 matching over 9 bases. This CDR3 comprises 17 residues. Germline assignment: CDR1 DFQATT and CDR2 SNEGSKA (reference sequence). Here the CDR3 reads CCARDRGDRRNTGELFF. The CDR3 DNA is TGCTGTGCTAGAGACAGGGGGGACAGGAGAAACACCGGGGAGCTGTTTTTT.

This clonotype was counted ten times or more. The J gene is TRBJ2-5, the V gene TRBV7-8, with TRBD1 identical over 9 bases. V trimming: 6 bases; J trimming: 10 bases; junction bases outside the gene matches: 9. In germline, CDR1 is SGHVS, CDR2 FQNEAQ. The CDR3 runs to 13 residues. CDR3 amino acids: CASRTAGTGIQYF. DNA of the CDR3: TGTGCCAGCAGGACGGCCGGGACAGGGATCCAGTACTTC.

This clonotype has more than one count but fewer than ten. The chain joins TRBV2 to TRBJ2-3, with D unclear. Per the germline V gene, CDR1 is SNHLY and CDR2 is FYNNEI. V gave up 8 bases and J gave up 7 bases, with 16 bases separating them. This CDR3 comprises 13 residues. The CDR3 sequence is CASSPRSGYTQYF. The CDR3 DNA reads TGTGCCAGCTCCCCCAGGTCTGGATATACGCAGTATTTT. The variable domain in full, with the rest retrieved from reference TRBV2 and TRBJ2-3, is EPEVTQTPSHQVTQMGQEVILRCVPISNHLYFYWYRQILGQKVEFLVSFYNNEISEKSEIFDDQFSVERPDGSNFTLKIRSTKLEDSAMYFCASSPRSGYTQYFGPGTRLTVL.

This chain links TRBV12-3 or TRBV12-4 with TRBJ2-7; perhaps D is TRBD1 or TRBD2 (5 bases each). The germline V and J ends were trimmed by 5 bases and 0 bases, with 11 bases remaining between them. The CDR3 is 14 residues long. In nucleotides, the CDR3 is TGTGCCAGCAGTGACCGGGACCACTCCTACGAGCAGTACTTC. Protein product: CASSDRDHSYEQYF.

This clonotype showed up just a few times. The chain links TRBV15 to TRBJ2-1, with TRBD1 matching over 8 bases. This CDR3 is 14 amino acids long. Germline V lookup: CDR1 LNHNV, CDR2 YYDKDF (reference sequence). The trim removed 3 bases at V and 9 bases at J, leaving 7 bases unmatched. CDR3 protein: CATSRGQGAVEQFF. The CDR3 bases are TGTGCCACCAGCAGGGGCCAGGGGGCGGTTGAGCAGTTCTTC.

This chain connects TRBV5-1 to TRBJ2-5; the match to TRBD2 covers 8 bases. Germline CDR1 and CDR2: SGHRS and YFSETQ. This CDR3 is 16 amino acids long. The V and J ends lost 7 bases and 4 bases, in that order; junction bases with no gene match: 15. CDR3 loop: CASRPGQREFTETQYF. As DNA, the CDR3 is TGCGCCAGCCGCCCAGGGCAGCGGGAGTTCACAGAGACCCAGTACTTC.

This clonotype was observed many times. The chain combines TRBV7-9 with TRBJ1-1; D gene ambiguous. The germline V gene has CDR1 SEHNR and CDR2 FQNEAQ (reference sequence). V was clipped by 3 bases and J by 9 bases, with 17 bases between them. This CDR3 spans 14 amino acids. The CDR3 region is CASSFGRGTLKAFF. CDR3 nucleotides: TGTGCCAGCAGCTTCGGCCGGGGTACACTGAAAGCTTTCTTT.

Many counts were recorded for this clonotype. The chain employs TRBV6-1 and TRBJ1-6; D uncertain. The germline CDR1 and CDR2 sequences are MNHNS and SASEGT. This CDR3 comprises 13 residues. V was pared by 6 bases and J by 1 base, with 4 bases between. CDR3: CASSRSYNSPLHF. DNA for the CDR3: TGTGCCAGCAGCAGGTCCTATAATTCACCCCTCCACTTT.

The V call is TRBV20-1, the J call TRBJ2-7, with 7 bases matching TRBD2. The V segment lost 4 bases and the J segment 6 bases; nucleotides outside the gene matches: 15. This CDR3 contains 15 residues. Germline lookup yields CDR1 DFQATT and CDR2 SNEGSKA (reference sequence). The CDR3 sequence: CSAIRDSPGGGEQYF. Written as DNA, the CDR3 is TGCAGTGCTATCCGGGACTCCCCGGGGGGTGGCGAGCAGTACTTC.

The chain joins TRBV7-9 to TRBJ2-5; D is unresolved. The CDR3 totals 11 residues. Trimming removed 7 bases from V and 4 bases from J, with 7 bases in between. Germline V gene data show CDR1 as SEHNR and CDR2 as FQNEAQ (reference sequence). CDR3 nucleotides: TGTGCCAGCATTTACCGAGAGACCCAGTACTTC. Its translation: CASIYRETQYF.

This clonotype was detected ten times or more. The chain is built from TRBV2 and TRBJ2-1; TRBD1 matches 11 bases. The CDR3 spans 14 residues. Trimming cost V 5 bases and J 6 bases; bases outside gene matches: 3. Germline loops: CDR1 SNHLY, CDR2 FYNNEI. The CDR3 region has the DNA TGTGCCAGCAGTTCCGGGACAGGGGGCAATGAGCAGTTCTTC. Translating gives CASSSGTGGNEQFF.

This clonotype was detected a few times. The CDR3 DNA follows: TGCGCCAGCAGCTTGGCTAGGGGGGACAGGGCCGTAGATACGCAGTATTTT. Protein product: CASSLARGDRAVDTQYF. This chain links TRBV5-1 with TRBJ2-3, with 9 bases fitting TRBD1. V was clipped by 0 bases and J by 5 bases; unmatched bases: 10. CDR1 and CDR2 (germline): SGHRS, YFSETQ. The CDR3 spans 17 residues.

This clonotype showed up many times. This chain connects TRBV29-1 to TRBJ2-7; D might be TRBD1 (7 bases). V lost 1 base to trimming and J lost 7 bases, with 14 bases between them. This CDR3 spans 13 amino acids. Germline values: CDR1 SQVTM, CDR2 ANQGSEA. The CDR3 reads CSVEGPPGGEQYF. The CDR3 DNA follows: TGCAGCGTTGAAGGACCCCCAGGGGGGGAGCAGTACTTC.

The CDR3 DNA sequence: TGTGCCAGCAGCTTGGAGGTCGGGCAACCGGGGGAGACCCAGTACTTC. This gives the protein CASSLEVGQPGETQYF. J is TRBJ2-5 and V is TRBV5-4, with D perhaps matching TRBD2 (5 bases). Germline lookup yields CDR1 SGHNT and CDR2 YYREEE (reference sequence). The V gene lost 0 bases and the J gene lost 5 bases, with 17 bases spanning the gap. The CDR3 has 16 residues. The entire variable domain, with the rest obtained from reference TRBV5-4 and TRBJ2-5, is as follows: ETGVTQSPTHLIKTRGQQVTLRCSSQSGHNTVSWYQQALGQGPQFIFQYYREEENGRGNFPPRFSGLQFPNYSSELNVNALELDDSALYLCASSLEVGQPGETQYFGPGTRLLVL.